These 23 T cell receptor beta chains share one sample of origin, sequenced in a study of shared clonotypes between healthy human individuals. Assay used: immunoSEQ multiplex PCR; TCRdb lists only in-frame clones, some missing. This table has 600,000 to 800,000 clones, about two thirds appearing once. Sequencing was performed on memory CD4+ T cells sorted from blood. Subset indicated: CD45RA-negative fraction. These receptors came from a woman aged 25 to 45 in good health.

The rearrangement links TRBV19 to TRBJ1-5; D call uncertain. The CDR3 length is 14 residues. CDR1 is LNHDA, CDR2 SQIVND, per germline (reference sequence). The germline V and J ends were trimmed by 6 bases and 5 bases, with 14 bases remaining between them. The chain's CDR3 is CASRNRGTDQPQHF. The CDR3 DNA reads TGTGCCAGTAGAAATCGAGGAACAGATCAGCCCCAGCATTTT.

This clone was counted only a few times. The chain carries TRBV28 and TRBJ1-2, with TRBD1 matching over 8 bases. The CDR3 spans 15 residues. Losses at the gene ends were 3 bases for V and 4 bases for J; bases not matched to a gene: 7. Germline assignment: CDR1 MDHEN and CDR2 SYDVKM. CDR3 in amino acids: CASSFKDRVLYGYTF. The CDR3 bases are TGTGCCAGCAGTTTTAAGGACAGGGTTCTCTATGGCTACACCTTC.

This chain uses TRBV2 with TRBJ2-5; the match to TRBD1 covers 11 bases. The germline gives CDR1 SNHLY, CDR2 FYNNEI. V gave up 5 bases and J gave up 7 bases; unmatched junction bases: 15. This CDR3 is built from 17 residues. The CDR3 is CASSSSPGQGEVGTQYF. CDR3 sequence (DNA): TGTGCCAGCAGTTCGTCGCCGGGACAGGGGGAAGTTGGGACCCAGTACTTC. The variable domain in full, with the rest retrieved from reference TRBV2 and TRBJ2-5, is EPEVTQTPSHQVTQMGQEVILRCVPISNHLYFYWYRQILGQKVEFLVSFYNNEISEKSEIFDDQFSVERPDGSNFTLKIRSTKLEDSAMYFCASSSSPGQGEVGTQYFGPGTRLLVL.

In DNA, the CDR3 is TGCGCCAGCAGCTTGGGTACCGACGGCAATATTGAAAAACTGTTTTTT. It specifies CASSLGTDGNIEKLFF. The V call is TRBV5-1, the J call TRBJ1-4; the D is unclear. The CDR3 covers 16 residues. Germline lookup yields CDR1 SGHRS and CDR2 YFSETQ. Between the trimmed V and J ends, which lost 0 bases and 7 bases, there was a span of 16 bases.

This chain connects TRBV19 to TRBJ2-7, with D unresolved. The CDR3 is made up of 15 amino acids. CDR1 and CDR2 from the germline V gene are LNHDA and SQIVND (reference sequence). Between the trimmed V and J ends, which lost 6 bases and 6 bases, there was a span of 21 bases. CDR3 amino acids: CASSPFGPRKGEQYF. CDR3 sequence (DNA): TGTGCCAGTAGCCCCTTCGGGCCACGGAAGGGCGAGCAGTACTTC.

The chain recombines TRBV7-9 with TRBJ2-7, with D unclear. Germline values: CDR1 SEHNR, CDR2 FQNEAQ (reference sequence). The CDR3 has 14 residues. Between the trimmed V and J ends, which lost 0 bases and 2 bases, there was a span of 8 bases. CDR3: CASSLAQSPYEQYF. The CDR3 DNA sequence: TGTGCCAGCAGCTTAGCGCAGTCGCCCTACGAGCAGTACTTC.

The V and J genes are TRBV28 and TRBJ2-5, with TRBD2 identical over 8 bases. The CDR3 sequence is 13 residues long. Germline V gene sequence: CDR1 MDHEN, CDR2 SYDVKM. V lost 7 bases and J lost 3; bases outside the gene matches: 4. This CDR3 is CASTVAGKETQYF. CDR3 DNA sequence: TGTGCCAGCACCGTAGCGGGGAAAGAGACCCAGTACTTC.

This chain joins TRBV4-1 and TRBJ1-3; 9 bases map to TRBD1. Per the germline V gene, CDR1 is MGHRA and CDR2 is YSYEKL. This CDR3 contains 18 residues. J gave up 0 bases and V 5 bases, and 11 bases lay outside the gene matches. The CDR3 coding sequence is TGCGCCAGCAGCTCGGGCTCACGGGACAGGGTCTCTGGAAACACCATATATTTT. Translated, it gives CASSSGSRDRVSGNTIYF.

The V gene is TRBV7-9, the J gene TRBJ1-2; the D is unclear. The V end was cut by 1 base, the J end by 9 bases, with 12 bases between. Germline CDR1 SEHNR, CDR2 FQNEAQ (reference sequence). The CDR3 sequence is 13 residues long. The CDR3 sequence is CASSLGQYKRYTF. The CDR3 bases are TGTGCCAGCAGCTTAGGGCAGTATAAGCGCTACACCTTC. The entire variable domain, with the rest obtained from reference TRBV7-9 and TRBJ1-2, is as follows: DTGVSQNPRHKITKRGQNVTFRCDPISEHNRLYWYRQTLGQGPEFLTYFQNEAQLEKSRLLSDRFSAERPKGSFSTLEIQRTEQGDSAMYLCASSLGQYKRYTFGSGTRLTVV.

The V gene is TRBV9, the J gene TRBJ1-2; possibly TRBD1 for D (5 bases). The CDR3 totals 14 residues. Germline V gene sequence: CDR1 SGDLS, CDR2 YYNGEE. V was shortened by 0 bases and J by 4 bases, with 10 bases between the two germline ends. This CDR3 reads CASSVGEGSYGYTF. The DNA for the CDR3 is TGTGCCAGCAGCGTAGGAGAGGGGTCCTATGGCTACACCTTC.

The rearrangement links TRBV5-4 to TRBJ1-1, with D perhaps TRBD1 (6 bases). Germline V gene data show CDR1 as SGHNT and CDR2 as YYREEE (reference sequence). The CDR3 runs 16 residues. V was cut by 4 bases and J by 0 bases, with 16 bases left in between. The CDR3 nucleotides read TGTGCCAGCAGCCCGATCGGGGGCTCCATGAACACTGAAGCTTTCTTT. Amino acid sequence: CASSPIGGSMNTEAFF.

This chain connects TRBV13 to TRBJ2-1, with 8 nucleotides matching TRBD1. Germline V gene lookup returns CDR1 PRHDT and CDR2 FYEKMQ (reference sequence). The CDR3 consists of 15 residues. After removal of 5 bases from V and 4 bases from J, the junction contained 7 bases not matched to a gene. The CDR3 DNA reads as TGTGCCAGCAGCCCCGGACAGGGAACGTACAATGAGCAGTTCTTC. This codes for CASSPGQGTYNEQFF.

CDR3: CASSLRPTNEKLFF. CDR3 coding DNA: TGTGCCAGCAGCTTGAGGCCGACTAATGAAAAACTGTTTTTT. The chain carries TRBV7-8 and TRBJ1-4; D remains unclear. Germline V CDR1 and CDR2: SGHVS, FQNEAQ. The CDR3 covers 14 residues. Trimming stripped 3 bases from V and 2 bases from J, with 7 bases between.

The rearrangement joins TRBV28 to TRBJ1-3; no firm D call. The germline V gene has CDR1 MDHEN and CDR2 SYDVKM. The V end lost 2 bases, the J end lost 0 bases, and 8 bases lay between the germline ends. This CDR3 spans 15 amino acids. The CDR3 loop reads CASSLVFTSGNTIYF. The CDR3 nucleotides are TGTGCCAGCAGTTTAGTCTTTACCTCTGGAAACACCATATATTTT.

J is TRBJ1-5 and V is TRBV2, with D maybe TRBD1 (6 bases). This CDR3 is 17 amino acids long. Germline V gives CDR1 SNHLY, CDR2 FYNNEI. Trimming removed 4 bases at V and 0 bases at J, with 16 bases between. CDR3 DNA sequence: TGTGCCAGCAGTGTAGCTGGGTCGGGGGCTAGCAATCAGCCCCAGCATTTT. Translated: CASSVAGSGASNQPQHF.

The DNA of the CDR3 is TGTGCCAGCAGCAAACTAGCCCTGGACACCGGGGAGCTGTTTTTT. Its translation is CASSKLALDTGELFF. The chain is built from TRBV7-2 and TRBJ2-2, with D possibly being TRBD2 (6 bases). The CDR3 consists of 15 residues. CDR1 is SGHTA and CDR2 is FQGNSA in the germline V gene. Trimming pared 5 bases from V and 3 bases from J, leaving 13 bases between.

This chain joins TRBV7-9 and TRBJ2-3, with D tentatively TRBD1 (6 bases). Germline CDR1 SEHNR, CDR2 FQNEAQ (reference sequence). This CDR3 has 17 amino acids. V lost 5 bases to trimming and J lost 2 bases, with 20 bases between them. The DNA of the CDR3 is TGTGCCAGCAGCCAGGACAGTATCGGACTGGTCACAGATACGCAGTATTTT. Amino acids: CASSQDSIGLVTDTQYF.

The chain carries TRBV7-2 and TRBJ1-2; 12 bases line up with TRBD1. There are 16 residues in the CDR3. Germline-derived CDR1 and CDR2 are SGHTA and FQGNSA. V trimming: 5 bases; J trimming: 3 bases; junction bases outside the gene matches: 7. The CDR3 DNA is TGTGCCAGCAGCATTTCCGGGACAGGGGGCTACTATGGCTACACCTTC. This codes for CASSISGTGGYYGYTF.

This sequence joins TRBV7-9 and TRBJ2-5; possibly TRBD1 for D (6 bases). Germline V lookup: CDR1 SEHNR, CDR2 FQNEAQ (reference sequence). CDR3 length: 14 residues. V lost 2 bases and J lost 5, with 12 bases in between. CDR3 bases: TGTGCCAGCAGCTTACAGGGGACGTCGGAGACCCAGTACTTC. Its protein is CASSLQGTSETQYF.

V is TRBV6-1 and J is TRBJ1-2; the match to TRBD1 covers 7 bases. Germline V lookup: CDR1 MNHNS, CDR2 SASEGT. Unmatched junction bases numbered 7, after V lost 1 base and J lost 8 bases. The CDR3 runs 14 residues. The CDR3 sequence: CASSEGQGDRGYTF. The CDR3 bases are TGTGCCAGCAGTGAAGGACAGGGTGATCGCGGCTACACCTTC.

The rearrangement joins TRBV30 to TRBJ2-1, with 8 bases lining up with TRBD2. This CDR3 has 17 amino acids. Looked up from germline, CDR1 is GTSNPN and CDR2 is SVGIG (reference sequence). V lost 2 bases, J lost 6 bases, and 15 bases stayed unmatched. As DNA, the CDR3 is TGTGCCTGGAGTCACCCAACTTTAGCGGGATGGGGCAATGAGCAGTTCTTC. This encodes CAWSHPTLAGWGNEQFF.

V and J are TRBV28 and TRBJ2-7; D perhaps matches TRBD2 (5 bases). Deletions cut 8 bases from V and 1 base from J, with 12 bases between. Germline values: CDR1 MDHEN, CDR2 SYDVKM. The CDR3 is 13 amino acids. CDR3 in DNA: TGTGCCAGCTCCGCGGCGGGTTCCTACGAGCAGTACTTC. This codes for CASSAAGSYEQYF.

The chain links TRBV30 to TRBJ2-5, with 7 bases identical to TRBD1. CDR1 is GTSNPN, CDR2 SVGIG, per germline (reference sequence). V shed 3 bases, J shed 5 bases, and the junction held 6 bases outside the gene matches. The CDR3 sequence is 13 residues long. The CDR3 DNA reads TGTGCCTGGAGCACAGGGGCCGGGGAGACCCAGTACTTC. The encoded protein is CAWSTGAGETQYF.